This T cell receptor beta chain came from a study of Graves' ophthalmopathy and Graves' hyperthyroidism. This CDR3 contains 13 residues. The germline V and J ends were trimmed by 4 bases and 4 bases, with 10 bases remaining between them. CDR1 and CDR2 (germline): MNHEY, SVGAGI. RNA transcripts served as template for amplifying TCR beta CDR3 sequences. Amplification began with first-round RT-PCR using HTBI primers, then second-round multiplex PCR was performed. TCRdb re-analysed the multiplex PCR reads in MiXCR, keeping a single row per CDR3 protein. This table holds about 180,000 distinct CDR3 sequences, less than 45% found once.

The clonotype originates from a middle-aged woman with Graves' ophthalmopathy. The chain recombines TRBV6-5 with TRBJ1-1; D may be TRBD1 (5 bases). Input material: peripheral blood. The CDR3 sequence is CASSWGPRTEAFF. In DNA, the CDR3 is TGTGCCAGCAGTTGGGGACCGCGCACTGAAGCTTTCTTT.